This T cell receptor beta chain comes out of a study of blood T cell repertoires in COVID-19. Sequencing was performed with immunoSEQ multiplex PCR; in TCRdb, only in-frame clones are kept and a portion is missing. The data hold roughly 200,000 clones, with approximately 89% observed a single time. This CDR3 is built from 13 residues. The V and J ends lost 5 bases and 4 bases respectively, with 12 bases between them. Per germline, CDR1 SGHNT and CDR2 YYREEE (reference sequence). The V and J genes are TRBV5-4 and TRBJ1-1; D ambiguous. This clonotype was sampled from a woman aged 55-75 years with acute or convalescent COVID-19. Sequencing input: peripheral blood. The CDR3 DNA is TGTGCCAGCAGTTTTGCGTCGGGCACTGAAGCTTTCTTT. The encoded protein is CASSFASGTEAFF. Together with reference TRBV5-4 and TRBJ1-1, the CDR3 gives the full variable domain: ETGVTQSPTHLIKTRGQQVTLRCSSQSGHNTVSWYQQALGQGPQFIFQYYREEENGRGNFPPRFSGLQFPNYSSELNVNALELDDSALYLCASSFASGTEAFFGQGTRLTVV.